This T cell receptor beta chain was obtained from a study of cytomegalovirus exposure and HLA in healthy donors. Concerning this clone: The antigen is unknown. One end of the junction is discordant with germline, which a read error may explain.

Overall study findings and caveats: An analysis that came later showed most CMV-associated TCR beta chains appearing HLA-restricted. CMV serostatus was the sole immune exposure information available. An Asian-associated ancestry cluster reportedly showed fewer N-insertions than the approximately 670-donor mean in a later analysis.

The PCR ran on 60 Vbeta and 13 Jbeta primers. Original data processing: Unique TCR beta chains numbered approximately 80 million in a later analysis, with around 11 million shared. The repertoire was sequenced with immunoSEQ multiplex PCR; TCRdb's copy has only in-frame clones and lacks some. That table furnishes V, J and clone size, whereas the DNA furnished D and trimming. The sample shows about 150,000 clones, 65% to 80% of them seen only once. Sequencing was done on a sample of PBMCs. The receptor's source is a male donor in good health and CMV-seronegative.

This chain's CDR3 is CVSKGQLSYEQYF. The DNA for the CDR3 is TGTGTCAGCAAGGGACAGCTATCCTACGAGCAGTACTTC. The chain joins TRBV6-5 to TRBJ2-7; 7 bases agree with TRBD1. The CDR3 is 13 amino acids. Germline assignment: CDR1 MNHEY and CDR2 SVGAGI.